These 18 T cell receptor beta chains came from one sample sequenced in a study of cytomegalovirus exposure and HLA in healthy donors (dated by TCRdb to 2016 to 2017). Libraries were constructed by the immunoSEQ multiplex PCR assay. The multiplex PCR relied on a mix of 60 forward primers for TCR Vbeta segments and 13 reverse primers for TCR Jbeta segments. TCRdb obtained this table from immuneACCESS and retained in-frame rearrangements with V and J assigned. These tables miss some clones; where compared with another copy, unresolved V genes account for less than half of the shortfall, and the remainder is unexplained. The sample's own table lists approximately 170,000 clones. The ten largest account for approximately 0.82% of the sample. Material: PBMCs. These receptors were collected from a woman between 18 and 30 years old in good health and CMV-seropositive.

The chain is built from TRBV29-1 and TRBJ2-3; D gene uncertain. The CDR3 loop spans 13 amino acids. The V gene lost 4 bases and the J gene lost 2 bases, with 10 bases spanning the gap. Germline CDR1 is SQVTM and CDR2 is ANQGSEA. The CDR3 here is CSVGGRFTDTQYF. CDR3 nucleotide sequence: TGCAGCGTTGGAGGCAGATTCACAGATACGCAGTATTTT.

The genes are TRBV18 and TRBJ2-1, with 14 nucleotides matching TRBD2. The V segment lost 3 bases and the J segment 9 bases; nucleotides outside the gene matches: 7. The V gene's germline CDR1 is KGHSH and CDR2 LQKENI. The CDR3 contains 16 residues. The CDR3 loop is CASSPPGLAGVGEQFF. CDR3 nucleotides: TGTGCCAGCTCACCCCCGGGACTAGCGGGAGTGGGTGAGCAGTTCTTC.

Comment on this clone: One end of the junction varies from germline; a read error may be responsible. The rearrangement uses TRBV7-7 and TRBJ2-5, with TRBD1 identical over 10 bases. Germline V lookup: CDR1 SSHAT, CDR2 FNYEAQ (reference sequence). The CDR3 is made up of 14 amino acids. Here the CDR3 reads CASSARQGAETQYF. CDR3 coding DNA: TGTGCTAGCAGCGCTAGACAGGGGGCGGAGACCCAGTACTTC.

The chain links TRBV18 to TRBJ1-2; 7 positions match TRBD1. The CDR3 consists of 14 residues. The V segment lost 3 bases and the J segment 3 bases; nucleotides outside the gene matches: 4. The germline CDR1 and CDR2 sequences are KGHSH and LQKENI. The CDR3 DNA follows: TGTGCCAGCTCACCCGTAGACAGGGACTATGGCTACACCTTC. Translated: CASSPVDRDYGYTF.

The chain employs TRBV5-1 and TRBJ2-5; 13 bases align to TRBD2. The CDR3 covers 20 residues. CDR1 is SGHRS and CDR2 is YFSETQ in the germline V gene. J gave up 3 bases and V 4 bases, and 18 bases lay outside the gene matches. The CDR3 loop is CASSNVPGLAGRTPEETQYF. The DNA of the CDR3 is TGCGCCAGCAGCAACGTCCCGGGACTAGCGGGAAGGACACCTGAAGAGACCCAGTACTTC.

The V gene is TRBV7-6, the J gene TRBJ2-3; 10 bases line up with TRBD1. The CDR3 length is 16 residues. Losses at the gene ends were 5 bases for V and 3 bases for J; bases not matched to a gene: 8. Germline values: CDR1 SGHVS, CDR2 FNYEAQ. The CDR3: CASSRDGQGVTDTQYF. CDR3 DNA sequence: TGTGCCAGCAGCCGGGACGGACAGGGGGTGACAGATACGCAGTATTTT.

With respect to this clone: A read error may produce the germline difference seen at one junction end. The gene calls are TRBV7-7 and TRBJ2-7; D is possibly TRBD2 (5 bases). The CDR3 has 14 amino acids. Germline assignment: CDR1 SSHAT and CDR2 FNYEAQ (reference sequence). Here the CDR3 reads CASSLRHGEGEQYF. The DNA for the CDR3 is TGTGCTAGCAGCTTAAGGCACGGTGAGGGTGAGCAGTACTTC.

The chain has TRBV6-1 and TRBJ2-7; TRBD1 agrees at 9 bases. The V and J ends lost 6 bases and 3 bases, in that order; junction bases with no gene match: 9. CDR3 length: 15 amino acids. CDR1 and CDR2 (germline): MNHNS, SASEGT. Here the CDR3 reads CASSPGTGSIYEQYF. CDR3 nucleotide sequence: TGTGCCAGCAGCCCCGGGACAGGGTCCATCTACGAGCAGTACTTC.

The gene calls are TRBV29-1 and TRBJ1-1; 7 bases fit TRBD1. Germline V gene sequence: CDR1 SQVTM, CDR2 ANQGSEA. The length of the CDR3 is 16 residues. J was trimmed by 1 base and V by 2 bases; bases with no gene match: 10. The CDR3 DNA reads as TGCAGCGTTGAACATCACGTAGGGGGCAGGAACACTGAAGCTTTCTTT. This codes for CSVEHHVGGRNTEAFF.

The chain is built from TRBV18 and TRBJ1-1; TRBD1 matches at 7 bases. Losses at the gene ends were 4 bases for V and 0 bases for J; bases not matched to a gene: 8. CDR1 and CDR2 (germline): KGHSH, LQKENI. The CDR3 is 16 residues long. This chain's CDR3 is CASSLWDSPMNTEAFF. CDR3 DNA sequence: TGTGCCAGCTCACTTTGGGACAGTCCAATGAACACTGAAGCTTTCTTT.

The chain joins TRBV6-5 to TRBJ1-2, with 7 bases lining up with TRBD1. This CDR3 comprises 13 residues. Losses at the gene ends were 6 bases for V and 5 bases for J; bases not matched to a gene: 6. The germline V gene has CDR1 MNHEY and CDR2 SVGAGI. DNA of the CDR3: TGTGCCAGCAGGAGGACAGGAAGATATGGCTACACCTTC. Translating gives CASRRTGRYGYTF.

CDR3: CATSRDPGTGVTQYF. The DNA of the CDR3 is TGTGCCACCAGCAGAGACCCCGGGACAGGGGTAACCCAGTACTTC. The V gene is TRBV15, the J gene TRBJ2-5, with TRBD1 identical over 10 bases. Germline V CDR1 and CDR2: LNHNV, YYDKDF (reference sequence). The CDR3 has 15 residues. The V gene end was trimmed by 0 bases and the J gene end by 8 bases; junction bases not matched to a gene: 6.

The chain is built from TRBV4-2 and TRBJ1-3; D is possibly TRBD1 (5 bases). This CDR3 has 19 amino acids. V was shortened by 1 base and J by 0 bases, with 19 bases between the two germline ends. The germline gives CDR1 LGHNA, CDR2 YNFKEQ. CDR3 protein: CASSQGDGGSRLSGNTIYF. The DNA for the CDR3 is TGTGCCAGCAGCCAAGGCGACGGGGGGTCACGCCTCTCTGGAAACACCATATATTTT.

The CDR3 DNA reads as TGTGCCAGCAGCCCCGGGGGTGGGAGGAGGGAGCCCCAGCATTTT. Amino acid sequence: CASSPGGGRREPQHF. V is TRBV7-6 and J is TRBJ1-5; D perhaps matches TRBD1 (5 bases). Trimming took off 5 bases at V and 8 bases at J, with 19 bases between the two ends. Germline-derived CDR1 and CDR2 are SGHVS and FNYEAQ. This CDR3 spans 15 amino acids.

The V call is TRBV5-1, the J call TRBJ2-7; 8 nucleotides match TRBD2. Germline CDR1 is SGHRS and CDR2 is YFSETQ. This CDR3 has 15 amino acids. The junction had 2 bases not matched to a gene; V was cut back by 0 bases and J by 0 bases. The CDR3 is CASSLVAGPSYEQYF. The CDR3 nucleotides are TGCGCCAGCAGCTTGGTAGCGGGACCCTCCTACGAGCAGTACTTC.

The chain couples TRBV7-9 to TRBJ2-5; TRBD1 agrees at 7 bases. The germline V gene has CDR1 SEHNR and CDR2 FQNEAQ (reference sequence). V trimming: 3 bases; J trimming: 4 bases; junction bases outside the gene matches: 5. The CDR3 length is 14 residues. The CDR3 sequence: CASSFLDRRETQYF. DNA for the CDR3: TGTGCCAGCAGCTTTTTGGACAGGAGAGAGACCCAGTACTTC.

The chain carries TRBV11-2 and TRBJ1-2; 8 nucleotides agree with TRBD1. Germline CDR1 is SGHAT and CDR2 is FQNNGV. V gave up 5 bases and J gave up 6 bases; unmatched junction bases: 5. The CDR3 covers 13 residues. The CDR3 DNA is TGTGCCAGCAGCACCGGACAGGGAGATGGCTACACCTTC. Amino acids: CASSTGQGDGYTF.

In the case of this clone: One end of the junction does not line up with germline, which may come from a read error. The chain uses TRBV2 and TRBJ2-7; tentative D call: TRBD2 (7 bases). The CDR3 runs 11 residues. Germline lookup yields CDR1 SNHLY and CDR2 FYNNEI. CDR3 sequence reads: CASSVGLGGRW. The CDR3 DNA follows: TGTGCCAGCAGTGTAGGACTCGGGGGGCGTTGG.